The 24 T cell receptor beta chains listed next were all sequenced from one sample in a study of shared clonotypes between healthy human individuals. TCRdb's table, derived via immunoSEQ multiplex PCR, lists solely in-frame clones and lacks some. The data show hundreds of thousands of clones, roughly 73% seen once. The sample was memory CD4+ T cells sorted from blood. The subset is: CD45RA-negative fraction. The source is a woman aged 30 to 39 in good health.

The CDR3 DNA reads as TGTGCCAGCAGCCCCGAATTGGCCCACACAGATACGCAGTATTTT. It codes for CASSPELAHTDTQYF. The chain uses TRBV6-1 and TRBJ2-3; D is uncertain. This CDR3 has 15 amino acids. Germline lookup yields CDR1 MNHNS and CDR2 SASEGT. Trimming took 6 bases from V and 2 from J, leaving 15 bases between them.

The chain uses TRBV27 and TRBJ1-4, with D possibly matching TRBD1 (6 bases). Germline V gives CDR1 MNHEY, CDR2 SMNVEV (reference sequence). There are 14 residues in the CDR3. V lost 5 bases and J lost 7, with 14 bases in between. As DNA, the CDR3 is TGTGCCAGCAGTACTTACCGACAGGCTGAAAAACTGTTTTTT. Translating gives CASSTYRQAEKLFF.

The CDR3 coding sequence is TGTGCCAGCAGTACCGGGACAGGGGTTTACAATGAGCAGTTCTTC. It is translated as CASSTGTGVYNEQFF. V and J are TRBV5-5 and TRBJ2-1, with 10 bases lining up with TRBD1. With 5 bases clipped from V and 4 bases from J, the junction kept 6 bases outside the gene matches. Germline CDR1 reads SGHKS; CDR2 reads YYEKEE (reference sequence). This CDR3 is built from 15 residues.

This chain links TRBV14 with TRBJ2-3, with D unclear. Germline V CDR1 and CDR2: SGHDN, FVKESK. The CDR3 sequence is 18 residues long. Trimming cost V 3 bases and J 0 bases, with 19 bases left between them. Here the CDR3 reads CASSHDPTPARSTDTQYF. The CDR3 DNA is TGTGCCAGCAGCCACGACCCAACCCCCGCGAGGAGCACAGATACGCAGTATTTT.

There are a few counts of this clone. This rearrangement joins TRBV5-6 to TRBJ2-7; 11 bases are a match to TRBD2. J gave up 3 bases and V 3 bases, and 8 bases lay outside the gene matches. This CDR3 contains 16 residues. Germline loops: CDR1 SGHDT, CDR2 YYEEEE. CDR3 DNA sequence: TGTGCCAGCAGCTCGGGACCGGGACTAGCGGTCTACGAGCAGTACTTC. It translates to CASSSGPGLAVYEQYF.

The chain joins TRBV6-6 to TRBJ2-3, with D perhaps matching TRBD2 (6 bases). Trimming removed 4 bases at V and 9 bases at J, with 14 bases between. This CDR3 spans 13 amino acids. CDR1 MNHNY and CDR2 SVGAGI come from the germline V gene (reference sequence). In DNA form, the CDR3 reads TGTGCCAGCAGTTTACAAAGCGGGTACACGCAGTATTTT. Translation: CASSLQSGYTQYF.

The chain carries TRBV5-1 and TRBJ1-2; D call uncertain. The V gene lost 2 bases and the J gene lost 4 bases, with 6 bases spanning the gap. This CDR3 is built from 12 residues. Germline V gene sequence: CDR1 SGHRS, CDR2 YFSETQ. The CDR3 sequence: CASSFGPYGYTF. The CDR3 DNA is TGCGCCAGCAGCTTCGGGCCCTATGGCTACACCTTC.

This clone was detected only a few times. The chain carries TRBV28 and TRBJ1-4, with D possibly matching TRBD1 (5 bases). Trimming pared 3 bases from V and 0 bases from J, leaving 11 bases between. Germline lookup yields CDR1 MDHEN and CDR2 SYDVKM. The CDR3 covers 16 residues. The CDR3 DNA is TGTGCCAGCAGTTTGTGGACACACTCAACTAATGAAAAACTGTTTTTT. Translated, it gives CASSLWTHSTNEKLFF.

Details on this clone: A read error may produce the germline difference seen at one junction end. This chain links TRBV11-2 with TRBJ2-1; a possible D gene is TRBD1 (6 bases). The germline CDR1 and CDR2 sequences are SGHAT and FQNNGV. The CDR3 extends over 17 amino acids. CDR3 bases: TGTGCCAGCACCTTAGGGGTGATGGGGGCCCCGACCAATGAGCAGTTCTTC. Amino acids: CASTLGVMGAPTNEQFF.

This clone showed up just once. A single base separates this from a much larger clone, so it may be a read error. The V gene is TRBV13, the J gene TRBJ1-1; no reliable D call. The V end was cut by 0 bases, the J end by 1 base, with 3 bases between. Germline assignment: CDR1 PRHDT and CDR2 FYEKMQ (reference sequence). The CDR3 spans 13 residues. In DNA, the CDR3 is TGTGCCAGCAGCTTAGGGTGGAACACTGAAGCTTTCTTT. This translates into CASSLGWNTEAFF.

This chain connects TRBV9 to TRBJ2-5, with 9 bases matching TRBD2. Germline CDR1 is SGDLS and CDR2 is YYNGEE. The ends lost 2 bases at V and 2 bases at J; junction bases unmatched: 13. The CDR3 contains 18 residues. The CDR3 DNA sequence: TGTGCCAGCAGCGTTCCCACCGACCTGGCGGGAGGGCAAGAGACCCAGTACTTC. Protein: CASSVPTDLAGGQETQYF.

This clone occurred once. The sample carries other DNA sequences with the same CDR3. CDR3 region: CASSFSGGHNQPQHF. DNA for the CDR3: TGTGCCAGCAGTTTCTCGGGCGGCCACAATCAGCCCCAGCATTTT. V gene TRBV28 combines with J gene TRBJ1-5; D is unresolved. The CDR3 consists of 15 residues. Trimming removed 3 bases at V and 3 bases at J, with 12 bases between. The germline V gene encodes CDR1 MDHEN and CDR2 SYDVKM.

As concerns this clone: Other DNA sequences in the same sample also yield this CDR3. CDR3 nucleotides: TGTGCCAGCAGCTTAAGCCGTAGCACAGATACGCAGTATTTT. This codes for CASSLSRSTDTQYF. The chain combines TRBV7-2 with TRBJ2-3, with D unclear. Trimming stripped 2 bases from V and 0 bases from J, with 6 bases between. Germline V lookup: CDR1 SGHTA, CDR2 FQGNSA. CDR3 length: 14 amino acids.

This rearrangement joins TRBV7-6 to TRBJ2-7; 9 bases agree with TRBD2. This CDR3 contains 16 residues. V was pared by 1 base and J by 0 bases, with 4 bases of the junction left unmatched. Looked up from germline, CDR1 is SGHVS and CDR2 is FNYEAQ. The CDR3 nucleotides are TGTGCCAGCAGCTTAGGGATAGCGGGGGACTCCTACGAGCAGTACTTC. Translated, it gives CASSLGIAGDSYEQYF.

This clone showed up just a few times. This rearrangement joins TRBV2 to TRBJ2-2; TRBD2 agrees at 7 bases. V lost 4 bases, J lost 0 bases, and 2 bases stayed unmatched. The CDR3 covers 15 residues. Germline loops: CDR1 SNHLY, CDR2 FYNNEI. CDR3 region: CASSALAANTGELFF. As DNA, the CDR3 is TGTGCCAGCAGTGCCCTAGCGGCGAACACCGGGGAGCTGTTTTTT.

CDR3 amino acids: CASSSEEAYEQYF. The DNA for the CDR3 is TGCGCCAGCAGCTCTGAGGAGGCCTACGAGCAGTACTTC. The rearrangement uses TRBV4-1 and TRBJ2-7, with D perhaps matching TRBD2 (5 bases). The CDR3 spans 13 residues. Trimming shortened V by 5 bases and J by 2 bases, and 10 bases separated the two germline ends. From germline, CDR1 is MGHRA and CDR2 YSYEKL.

A word on this clone: Other nucleotide sequences from this sample produce the same CDR3. CDR3 protein: CASSPTGGNYGYTF. In nucleotides, the CDR3 is TGTGCCAGCAGTCCGACAGGGGGCAACTATGGCTACACCTTC. This rearrangement joins TRBV2 to TRBJ1-2; TRBD1 agrees at 10 bases. This CDR3 is 14 amino acids long. Trimming at V came to 5 bases and at J to 2 bases, leaving 2 bases not matched to a gene. Germline V gives CDR1 SNHLY, CDR2 FYNNEI.

The chain links TRBV10-3 to TRBJ2-3; 8 bases are shared with TRBD1. CDR1 is ENHRY and CDR2 is SYGVKD in the germline V gene. V lost 3 bases and J lost 0; bases outside the gene matches: 8. The CDR3 is 17 amino acids. CDR3 residues: CAISDPDRGWSTDTQYF. For the CDR3, the DNA is TGTGCCATCAGTGACCCAGACAGGGGTTGGAGCACAGATACGCAGTATTTT.

This clone was detected only once. This chain uses TRBV7-9 with TRBJ2-1; no reliable D call. The CDR3 runs to 12 residues. Germline CDR1 SEHNR, CDR2 FQNEAQ (reference sequence). V was clipped by 5 bases and J by 7 bases, with 9 bases between them. In DNA, the CDR3 is TGTGCCAGCAGCAAGAATTCTAATGAGCAGTTCTTC. Protein: CASSKNSNEQFF. Drawing the rest from reference TRBV7-9 and TRBJ2-1, the complete variable domain is DTGVSQNPRHKITKRGQNVTFRCDPISEHNRLYWYRQTLGQGPEFLTYFQNEAQLEKSRLLSDRFSAERPKGSFSTLEIQRTEQGDSAMYLCASSKNSNEQFFGPGTRLTVL.

The chain couples TRBV7-9 to TRBJ2-6, with 14 bases fitting TRBD2. Germline V gene lookup returns CDR1 SEHNR and CDR2 FQNEAQ (reference sequence). This CDR3 spans 19 amino acids. The trim removed 6 bases at V and 3 bases at J, leaving 10 bases unmatched. In DNA, the CDR3 is TGTGCCAGCAGTCCTAGACTAGCGGGAGGGCCTTTTGGGGCCAACGTCCTGACTTTC. Its translation: CASSPRLAGGPFGANVLTF.

This clone was seen just once. The V gene is TRBV11-2, the J gene TRBJ1-1, with D perhaps matching TRBD1 (6 bases). The germline V gene has CDR1 SGHAT and CDR2 FQNNGV. This CDR3 contains 16 residues. The V gene lost 4 bases and the J gene lost 7 bases, with 22 bases spanning the gap. In DNA, the CDR3 is TGTGCCAGCAGCTACAATTCCAACCAGGGGACGGATGAAGCTTTCTTT. The encoded protein is CASSYNSNQGTDEAFF.

This sequence joins TRBV5-1 and TRBJ2-5, with 8 nucleotides matching TRBD2. Germline lookup yields CDR1 SGHRS and CDR2 YFSETQ. This CDR3 spans 16 amino acids. The junction had 11 bases not matched to a gene; V was cut back by 5 bases and J by 2 bases. The CDR3 reads CASSPPGLGPQETQYF. The CDR3 DNA reads TGCGCCAGCAGTCCGCCGGGACTAGGACCTCAAGAGACCCAGTACTTC.

The chain uses TRBV28 and TRBJ1-5; D unclear. V was shortened by 2 bases and J by 3 bases, with 11 bases between the two germline ends. This CDR3 contains 15 residues. Per the germline V gene, CDR1 is MDHEN and CDR2 is SYDVKM. CDR3 in amino acids: CASSLAASYNQPQHF. CDR3 DNA sequence: TGTGCCAGCAGTTTAGCGGCGTCCTACAATCAGCCCCAGCATTTT.

In this sample, this clone turned up once. The genes are TRBV7-9 and TRBJ1-2; the match to TRBD1 covers 7 bases. Losses at the gene ends were 5 bases for V and 8 bases for J; bases not matched to a gene: 8. Per germline, CDR1 SEHNR and CDR2 FQNEAQ (reference sequence). This CDR3 has 13 amino acids. CDR3 coding DNA: TGTGCCAGCAGCCACCGGGACAGCAGGGGCTACACCTTC. It codes for CASSHRDSRGYTF.